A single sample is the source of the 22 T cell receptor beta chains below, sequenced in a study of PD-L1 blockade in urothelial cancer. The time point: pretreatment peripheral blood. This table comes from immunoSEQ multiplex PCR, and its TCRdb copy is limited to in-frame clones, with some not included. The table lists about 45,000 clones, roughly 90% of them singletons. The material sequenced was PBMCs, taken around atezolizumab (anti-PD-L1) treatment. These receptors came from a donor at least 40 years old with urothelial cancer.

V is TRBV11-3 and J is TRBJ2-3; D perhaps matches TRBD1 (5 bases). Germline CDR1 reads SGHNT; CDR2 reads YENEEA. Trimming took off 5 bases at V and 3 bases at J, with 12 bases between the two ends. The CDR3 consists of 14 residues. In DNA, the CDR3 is TGTGCCAGCAGCGACAGCGTGGGGACAGATACGCAGTATTTT. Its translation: CASSDSVGTDTQYF.

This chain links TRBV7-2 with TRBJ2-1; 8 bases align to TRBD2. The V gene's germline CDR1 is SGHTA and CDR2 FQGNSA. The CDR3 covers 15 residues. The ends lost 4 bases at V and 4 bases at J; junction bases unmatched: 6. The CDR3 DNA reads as TGTGCCAGCAGCTACCTATCGGGGGGGTACAATGAGCAGTTCTTC. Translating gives CASSYLSGGYNEQFF.

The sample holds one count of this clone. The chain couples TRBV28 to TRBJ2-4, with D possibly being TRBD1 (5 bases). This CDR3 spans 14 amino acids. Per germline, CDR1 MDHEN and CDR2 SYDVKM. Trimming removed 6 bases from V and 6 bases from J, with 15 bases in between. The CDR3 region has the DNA TGTGCCAGCAGGAAGGGGCAGGGTCTAAACATTCAGTACTTC. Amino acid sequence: CASRKGQGLNIQYF.

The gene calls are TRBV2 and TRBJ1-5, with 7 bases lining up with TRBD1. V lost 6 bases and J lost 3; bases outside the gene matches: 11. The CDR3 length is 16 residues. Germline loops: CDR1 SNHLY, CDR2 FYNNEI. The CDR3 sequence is CASRQTGVWLNQPQHF. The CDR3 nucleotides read TGTGCCAGCAGACAAACAGGGGTTTGGCTCAATCAGCCCCAGCATTTT.

In nucleotides, the CDR3 is TGTGCCAGTACCCCCCGGGGGGCGCATCAGCCCCAGCATTTT. Its protein is CASTPRGAHQPQHF. The rearrangement joins TRBV19 to TRBJ1-5, with a possible D match to TRBD1 (6 bases). The CDR3 is 14 residues long. V gave up 7 bases and J gave up 5 bases, with 15 bases separating them. CDR1 LNHDA and CDR2 SQIVND come from the germline V gene (reference sequence).

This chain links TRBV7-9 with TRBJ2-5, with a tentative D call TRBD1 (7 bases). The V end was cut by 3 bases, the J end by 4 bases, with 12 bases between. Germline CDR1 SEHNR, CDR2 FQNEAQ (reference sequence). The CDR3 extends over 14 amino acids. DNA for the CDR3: TGTGCCAGCAGCTTCCGGCAGGGGGGAGAGACCCAGTACTTC. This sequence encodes CASSFRQGGETQYF. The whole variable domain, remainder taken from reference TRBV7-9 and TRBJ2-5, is DTGVSQNPRHKITKRGQNVTFRCDPISEHNRLYWYRQTLGQGPEFLTYFQNEAQLEKSRLLSDRFSAERPKGSFSTLEIQRTEQGDSAMYLCASSFRQGGETQYFGPGTRLLVL.

The CDR3 coding sequence is TGTGCCTGGAGTGTGAGGGAGTTGAGCACCGGGGAGCTGTTTTTT. This encodes CAWSVRELSTGELFF. V and J are TRBV30 and TRBJ2-2; D perhaps matches TRBD2 (5 bases). The V end lost 0 bases, the J end lost 4 bases, and 12 bases lay between the germline ends. The CDR3 contains 15 residues. The germline V gene has CDR1 GTSNPN and CDR2 SVGIG (reference sequence).

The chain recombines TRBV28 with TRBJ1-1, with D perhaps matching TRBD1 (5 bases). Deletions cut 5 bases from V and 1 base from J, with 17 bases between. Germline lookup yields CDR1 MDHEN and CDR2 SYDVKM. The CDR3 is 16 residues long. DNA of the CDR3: TGTGCCAGCAGTCCAGAGACCGGGGGAAGGAACACTGAAGCTTTCTTT. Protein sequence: CASSPETGGRNTEAFF.

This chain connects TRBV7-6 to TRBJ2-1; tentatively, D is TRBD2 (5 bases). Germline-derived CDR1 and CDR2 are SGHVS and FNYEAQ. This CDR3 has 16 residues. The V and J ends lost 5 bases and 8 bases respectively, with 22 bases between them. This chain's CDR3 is CASSPNRGTRVHEQFF. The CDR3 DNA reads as TGTGCCAGCAGCCCGAATCGGGGAACAAGGGTCCATGAGCAGTTCTTC.

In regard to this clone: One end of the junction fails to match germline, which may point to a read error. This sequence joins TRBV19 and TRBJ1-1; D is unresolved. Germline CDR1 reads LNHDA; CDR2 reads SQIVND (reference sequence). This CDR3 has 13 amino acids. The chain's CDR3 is CASTRGMNTEAFF. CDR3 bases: TGTGCAAGTACCCGGGGAATGAACACTGAAGCTTTCTTT. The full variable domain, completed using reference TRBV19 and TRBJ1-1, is DGGITQSPKYLFRKEGQNVTLSCEQNLNHDAMYWYRQDPGQGLRLIYYSQIVNDFQKGDIAEGYSVSREKKESFPLTVTSAQKNPTAFYLCASTRGMNTEAFFGQGTRLTVV.

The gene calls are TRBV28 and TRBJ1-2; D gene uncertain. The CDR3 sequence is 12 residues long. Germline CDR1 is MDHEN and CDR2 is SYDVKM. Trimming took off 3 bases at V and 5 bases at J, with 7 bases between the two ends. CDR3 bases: TGTGCCAGCAGTTTCCTGACATATGGCTACACCTTC. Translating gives CASSFLTYGYTF.

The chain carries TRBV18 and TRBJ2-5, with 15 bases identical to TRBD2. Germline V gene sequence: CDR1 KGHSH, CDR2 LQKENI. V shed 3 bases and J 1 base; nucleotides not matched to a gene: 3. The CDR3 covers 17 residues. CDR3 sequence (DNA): TGTGCCAGCTCACCCCCGGGACTAGCGGGAGGCCAAGAGACCCAGTACTTC. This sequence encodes CASSPPGLAGGQETQYF.

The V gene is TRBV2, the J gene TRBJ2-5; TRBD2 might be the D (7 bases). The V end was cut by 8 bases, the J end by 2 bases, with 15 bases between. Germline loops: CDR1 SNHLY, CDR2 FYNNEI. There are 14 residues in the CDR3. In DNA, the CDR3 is TGTGCCAGCTCCTGGGGGGGGGCACAAGAGACCCAGTACTTC. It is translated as CASSWGGAQETQYF.

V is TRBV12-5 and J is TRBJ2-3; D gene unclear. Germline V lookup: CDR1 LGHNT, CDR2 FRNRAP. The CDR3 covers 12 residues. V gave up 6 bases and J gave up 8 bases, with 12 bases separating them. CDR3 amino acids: CASGSVIGTQYF. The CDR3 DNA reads TGTGCTAGTGGCTCGGTAATCGGTACGCAGTATTTT. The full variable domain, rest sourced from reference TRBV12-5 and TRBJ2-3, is DARVTQTPRHKVTEMGQEVTMRCQPILGHNTVFWYRQTMMQGLELLAYFRNRAPLDDSGMPKDRFSAEMPDATLATLKIQPSEPRDSAVYFCASGSVIGTQYFGPGTRLTVL.

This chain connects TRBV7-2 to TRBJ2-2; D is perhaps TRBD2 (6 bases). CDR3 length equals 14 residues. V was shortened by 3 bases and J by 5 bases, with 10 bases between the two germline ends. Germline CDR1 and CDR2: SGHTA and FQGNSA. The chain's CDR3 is CASSLGRRTGELFF. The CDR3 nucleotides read TGTGCCAGCAGCTTGGGGAGGCGGACCGGGGAGCTGTTTTTT.

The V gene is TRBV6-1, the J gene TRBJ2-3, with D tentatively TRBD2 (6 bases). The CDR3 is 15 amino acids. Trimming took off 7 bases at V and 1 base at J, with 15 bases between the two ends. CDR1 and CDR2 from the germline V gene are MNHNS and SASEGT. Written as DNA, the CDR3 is TGTGCCAGCATGGGGGGTGGGGCGGGCACAGATACGCAGTATTTT. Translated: CASMGGGAGTDTQYF.

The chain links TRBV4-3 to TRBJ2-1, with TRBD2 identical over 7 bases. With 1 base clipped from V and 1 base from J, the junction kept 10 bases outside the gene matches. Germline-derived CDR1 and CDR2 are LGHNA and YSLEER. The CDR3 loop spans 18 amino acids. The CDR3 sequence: CASSQAAGEGGSYNEQFF. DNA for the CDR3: TGCGCCAGCAGCCAAGCCGCGGGAGAGGGTGGGTCCTACAATGAGCAGTTCTTC.

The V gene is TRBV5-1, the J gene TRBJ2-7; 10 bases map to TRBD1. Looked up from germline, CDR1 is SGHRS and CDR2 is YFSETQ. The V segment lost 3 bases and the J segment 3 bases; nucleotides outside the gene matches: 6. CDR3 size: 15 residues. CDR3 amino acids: CASSWDRGFIYEQYF. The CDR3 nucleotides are TGCGCCAGCAGCTGGGACAGGGGATTTATCTACGAGCAGTACTTC.

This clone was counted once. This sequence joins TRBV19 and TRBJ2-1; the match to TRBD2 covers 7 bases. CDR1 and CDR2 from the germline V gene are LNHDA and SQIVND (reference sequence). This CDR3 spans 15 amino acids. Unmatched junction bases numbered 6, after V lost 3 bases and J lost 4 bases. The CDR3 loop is CASSIPGLPYNEQFF. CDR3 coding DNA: TGTGCCAGTAGTATCCCGGGACTACCATACAATGAGCAGTTCTTC.

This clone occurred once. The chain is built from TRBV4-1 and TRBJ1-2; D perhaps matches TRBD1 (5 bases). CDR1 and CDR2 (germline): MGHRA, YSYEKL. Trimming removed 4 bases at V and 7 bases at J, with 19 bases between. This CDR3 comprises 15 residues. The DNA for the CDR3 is TGCGCCAGCAGCCTCCTGCGTATCGCGGGGGGTGGCTACACCTTC. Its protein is CASSLLRIAGGGYTF.

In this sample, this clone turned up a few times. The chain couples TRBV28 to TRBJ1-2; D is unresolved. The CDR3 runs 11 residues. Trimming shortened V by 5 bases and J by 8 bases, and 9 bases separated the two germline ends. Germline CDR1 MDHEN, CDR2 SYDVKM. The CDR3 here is CASSPYKGYTF. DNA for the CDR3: TGTGCCAGCAGTCCCTATAAAGGCTACACCTTC.

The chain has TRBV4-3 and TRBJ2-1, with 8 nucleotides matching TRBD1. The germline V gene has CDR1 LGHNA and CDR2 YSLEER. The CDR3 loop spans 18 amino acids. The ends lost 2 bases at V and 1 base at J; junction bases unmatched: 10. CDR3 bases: TGCGCCAGCAGCCAACACACCCCCGGGACAGGATCCTACAATGAGCAGTTCTTC. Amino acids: CASSQHTPGTGSYNEQFF.